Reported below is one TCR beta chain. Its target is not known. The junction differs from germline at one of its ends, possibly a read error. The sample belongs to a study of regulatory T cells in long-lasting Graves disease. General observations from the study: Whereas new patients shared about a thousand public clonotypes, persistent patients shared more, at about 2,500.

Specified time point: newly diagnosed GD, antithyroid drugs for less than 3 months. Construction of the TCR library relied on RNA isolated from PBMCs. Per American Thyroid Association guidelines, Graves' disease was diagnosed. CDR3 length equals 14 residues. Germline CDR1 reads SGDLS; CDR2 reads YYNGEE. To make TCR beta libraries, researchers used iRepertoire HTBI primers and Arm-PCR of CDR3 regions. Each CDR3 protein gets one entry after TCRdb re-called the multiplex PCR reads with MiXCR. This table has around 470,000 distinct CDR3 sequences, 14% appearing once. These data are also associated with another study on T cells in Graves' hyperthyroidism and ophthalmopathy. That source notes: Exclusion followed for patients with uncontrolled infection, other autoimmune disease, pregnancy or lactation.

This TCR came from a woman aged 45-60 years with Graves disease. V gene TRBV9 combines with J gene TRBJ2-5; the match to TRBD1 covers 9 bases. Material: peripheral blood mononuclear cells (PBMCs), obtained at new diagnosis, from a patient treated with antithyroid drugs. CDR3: CASSATGGAETQCF. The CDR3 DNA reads TGTGCCAGCAGCGCAACAGGGGGCGCGGAGACCCAGTGCTTC.